The 29 T cell receptor beta chains presented below share a single source sample, sequenced in a study of T cells in women clearing cervical HPV infection. Sequencing was performed with immunoSEQ multiplex PCR; in TCRdb, only in-frame clones are kept and a portion is missing. The sample is made up of fewer than 35,000 clones, and the top ten hold roughly 7.3% of it. The specimen was blood buffy coat. The receptors were gathered from a woman aged 18-69 years with a cervical HPV16 infection that either progressed to CIN3+ or cleared (not recorded which).

Note on this clone: Read sequence stops 3 residues before the CDR3 end, and the germline J gene provides the missing end. This chain links TRBV4-1 with TRBJ2-2; 7 nucleotides agree with TRBD1. The CDR3 is made up of 16 amino acids. In germline, CDR1 is MGHRA, CDR2 YSYEKL. The ends lost 1 base at V and 0 bases at J; junction bases unmatched: 2. CDR3 bases read: TGCGCCAGCAGCCAAGGAGGGACAGCGAACACCGGGGAG. This translates into CASSQGGTANTGE. The full CDR3 protein reads CASSQGGTANTGELFF.

With respect to this clone: The junction departs from the called germline gene at one end, perhaps through a read error. The read falls 3 residues short of the CDR3 end, and the missing part is taken from the germline J gene. The chain links TRBV4-2 to TRBJ1-2; the match to TRBD1 covers 8 bases. Germline V gene sequence: CDR1 LGHNA, CDR2 YNFKEQ. The CDR3 loop spans 15 amino acids. The sequenced part of the CDR3 DNA is TGCGCCAGCAGCTACGGACAGGGCCCAGGCTATGGC. Protein: CASSYGQGPGYG. The full-length CDR3 reads as CASSYGQGPGYGYTF.

On this clone: The CDR3 end falls 3 residues outside the read, so it is completed with the germline J gene. The genes are TRBV19 and TRBJ2-1, with D possibly matching TRBD2 (6 bases). The CDR3 spans 15 residues. Per germline, CDR1 LNHDA and CDR2 SQIVND (reference sequence). Trimming shortened V by 10 bases and J by 0 bases, and 16 bases separated the two germline ends. The DNA read from the CDR3 is TGTGCCACCGGTGGCGCGGGACTCTCCTACAATGAG. Translating gives CATGGAGLSYNE. The CDR3, in full, reads CATGGAGLSYNEQFF.

Notes on this clone: At one of its ends the junction is not consistent with the germline gene, which may arise from a read error. The read finishes 3 residues shy of the CDR3 end, and the germline J gene is used to complete it. Additional DNA sequences in this sample encode the identical CDR3. The rearrangement links TRBV5-1 to TRBJ1-3; 7 nucleotides match TRBD1. The CDR3 length is 16 residues. In germline, CDR1 is SGHRS, CDR2 YFSETQ. The DNA read from the CDR3 is TGCGCCAGCAGCGGGGGACAGCTTTACTCTGGAAACACA. It specifies CASSGGQLYSGNT. The whole CDR3 sequence reads CASSGGQLYSGNTIYF.

A note on this clone: The CDR3 end is not reached by the read, which stops 3 residues before it; the germline J gene fills it in. This chain joins TRBV7-3 and TRBJ1-1; the D gene is possibly TRBD1 (5 bases). Trimming left V 2 bases short and J 7 bases short, with 11 bases between. Germline assignment: CDR1 SGHTA and CDR2 FQGTGA. The CDR3 has 13 residues. CDR3 DNA, as far as it was read: TGTGCCAGCAGCTTAGGGGCAGCAGATGAA. This gives the protein CASSLGAADE. The complete CDR3 protein is CASSLGAADEAFF.

Remarks on this clone: The observed sequence ends 3 residues before the CDR3 terminus, with the missing tail filled in from the germline J gene. This rearrangement joins TRBV2 to TRBJ1-2; a possible D gene is TRBD1 (6 bases). The germline CDR1 and CDR2 sequences are SNHLY and FYNNEI. Trimming removed 6 bases from V and 7 bases from J, with 15 bases in between. The CDR3 length is 13 residues. CDR3 amino acids: CASRTGTPSGYTF. CDR3 DNA (partial): TGTGCCAGCAGGACAGGTACTCCTAGTGGC.

Points on this clone: Read data end 3 residues before the CDR3 end; the end is taken from the germline J gene. V is TRBV5-1 and J is TRBJ2-3; 7 positions match TRBD2. CDR1 is SGHRS, CDR2 YFSETQ, per germline. The length of the CDR3 is 15 residues. V was pared by 3 bases and J by 2 bases, with 6 bases of the junction left unmatched. The CDR3 is CASSSTSPSTDTQYF. Incomplete CDR3 DNA: TGCGCCAGCAGCTCGACTAGCCCCTCCACAGATACG.

As concerns this clone: The sequenced fragment ends 3 residues before the CDR3 boundary, so the rest is inferred from the germline J gene. The chain combines TRBV7-9 with TRBJ1-3, with D unresolved. Per the germline V gene, CDR1 is SEHNR and CDR2 is FQNEAQ (reference sequence). Trimming shortened V by 6 bases and J by 0 bases, and 12 bases separated the two germline ends. The CDR3 runs 15 residues. Incomplete CDR3 DNA: TGTGCCAGCAGTTCCAGCGGGGTCTCTGGAAACACC. This sequence encodes CASSSSGVSGNT. The entire CDR3 reads CASSSSGVSGNTIYF.

A remark on this clone: The CDR3 is cut off 3 residues early in the read; its end comes from the germline J gene. The rearrangement links TRBV5-1 to TRBJ2-2; no reliable D call. This CDR3 contains 15 residues. Deletions cut 2 bases from V and 5 bases from J, with 13 bases between. Germline CDR1 is SGHRS and CDR2 is YFSETQ. The CDR3 spells CASSFEQSATGELFF. The CDR3 bases that were read are TGCGCCAGCAGCTTTGAACAGTCAGCAACCGGGGAG.

Regarding this clone: The read falls 3 residues short of the CDR3 end, and the missing part is taken from the germline J gene. The chain employs TRBV6-4 and TRBJ2-1, with 9 nucleotides matching TRBD1. Unmatched junction bases numbered 7, after V lost 6 bases and J lost 7 bases. In germline, CDR1 is MRHNA, CDR2 SNTAGT. The CDR3 consists of 14 residues. The sequenced part of the CDR3 DNA is TGTGCCAGCAGAAGGGACAGGGAGGCGAATGAG. Its translation is CASRRDREANE. The full CDR3 is CASRRDREANEQFF.

The CDR3 loop reads CAISSWGGRGEAFF. The DNA read from the CDR3 is TGTGCCATCAGCTCATGGGGGGGCAGGGGTGAA. The rearrangement joins TRBV10-3 to TRBJ1-1; maybe TRBD1 (6 bases). The read ends 3 residues early relative to the CDR3; the germline J gene fills the gap. Trimming left V 6 bases short and J 7 bases short, with 18 bases between. The CDR3 sequence is 14 residues long. Looked up from germline, CDR1 is ENHRY and CDR2 is SYGVKD.

Of note for this clone: The read terminates 3 residues before the CDR3 end, so the remaining end is supplied by the germline J gene. The chain is built from TRBV29-1 and TRBJ1-2, with a tentative D call TRBD1 (6 bases). Germline-derived CDR1 and CDR2 are SQVTM and ANQGSEA. V lost 4 bases and J lost 4, with 13 bases in between. CDR3 size: 13 residues. The sequenced CDR3 bases are TGCAGCGTTGCTGGGGGCAGGGGCTATGGC. Protein product: CSVAGGRGYG. Given in full, the CDR3 is CSVAGGRGYGYTF.

Remarks on this clone: At one end the junction does not follow the germline gene, possibly because of a read error. From the germline J gene comes the end of the CDR3, since the read stops 3 residues before it. The chain carries TRBV4-2 and TRBJ2-2; 12 bases match TRBD2. The CDR3 has 18 residues. In germline, CDR1 is LGHNA, CDR2 YNFKEQ. The DNA read from the CDR3 is TGCGCCAGCAGCCCCAACCCTCTAGCGGGAGGGCGCACCGGGGAG. Protein product: CASSPNPLAGGRTGE. The entire CDR3 is CASSPNPLAGGRTGELFF.

Comment on this clone: The CDR3 end is not reached by the read, which stops 3 residues before it; the germline J gene fills it in. The V and J genes are TRBV30 and TRBJ2-1; unclear D gene. From germline, CDR1 is GTSNPN and CDR2 SVGIG (reference sequence). The CDR3 is 12 residues long. V gave up 0 bases and J gave up 9 bases, with 9 bases separating them. The CDR3 DNA, read in part, is TGTGCCTGGAGTGTACTATCGTCTGAG. Its translation is CAWSVLSSE. The complete CDR3 sequence is CAWSVLSSEQFF.

In regard to this clone: The CDR3 end lies 3 residues beyond the end of the read and is filled in from the germline J gene. The rearrangement joins TRBV7-8 to TRBJ2-5; TRBD1 might be the D (6 bases). The ends were cut back, 4 bases at V and 2 bases at J, with 8 bases in the middle. CDR1 SGHVS and CDR2 FQNEAQ come from the germline V gene. This CDR3 comprises 13 residues. CDR3 bases read: TGTGCCAGCAGCTCCGGACAGCAAGAGACC. Encoded protein: CASSSGQQET. The entire CDR3 protein is CASSSGQQETQYF. The variable domain in full, completed from reference TRBV7-8 and TRBJ2-5, reads GAGVSQSPRYKVAKRGQDVALRCDPISGHVSLFWYQQALGQGPEFLTYFQNEAQLDKSGLPSDRFFAERPEGSVSTLKIQRTQQEDSAVYLCASSSGQQETQYFGPGTRLLVL.

Comments on this clone: The CDR3 goes on 3 residues after the read ends, and that part is filled in from the germline J gene. The rearrangement joins TRBV19 to TRBJ1-2; D gene unclear. The CDR3 extends over 13 amino acids. Germline V lookup: CDR1 LNHDA, CDR2 SQIVND (reference sequence). CDR3 DNA (partial): TGTGCCAGTGGAAGCGGGATAGCAGATACC. This translates into CASGSGIADT. The whole CDR3 region reads CASGSGIADTYTF.

Of note for this clone: The observed sequence ends 3 residues before the CDR3 terminus, with the missing tail filled in from the germline J gene. The chain links TRBV7-8 to TRBJ2-5; the match to TRBD1 covers 7 bases. V dropped 5 bases and J dropped 4; count of bases not matched to a gene: 7. In germline, CDR1 is SGHVS, CDR2 FQNEAQ. This CDR3 spans 14 amino acids. CDR3 residues: CASSPYRDRETQYF. Incomplete CDR3 DNA: TGTGCCAGCAGCCCGTACCGGGACAGAGAGACC. The full variable domain, in which reference TRBV7-8 and TRBJ2-5 provide the parts outside the CDR3, is GAGVSQSPRYKVAKRGQDVALRCDPISGHVSLFWYQQALGQGPEFLTYFQNEAQLDKSGLPSDRFFAERPEGSVSTLKIQRTQQEDSAVYLCASSPYRDRETQYFGPGTRLLVL.

On this clone: Read data end 3 residues before the CDR3 end; the end is taken from the germline J gene. The chain is built from TRBV28 and TRBJ2-5; 7 positions agree with TRBD1. The germline V gene has CDR1 MDHEN and CDR2 SYDVKM. The CDR3 sequence is 14 residues long. After removal of 6 bases from V and 2 bases from J, the junction contained 6 bases not matched to a gene. The CDR3 bases that were read are TGTGCCAGCAGCCGGACAGGAGTACAAGAGACC. The encoded protein is CASSRTGVQET. The full CDR3 reads CASSRTGVQETQYF.

To note about this clone: The read comes to an end 3 residues before the CDR3 does, leaving the germline J gene to fill in the end. The chain recombines TRBV7-3 with TRBJ1-1, with D uncertain. CDR1 is SGHTA, CDR2 FQGTGA, per germline. The CDR3 is made up of 13 amino acids. The V gene lost 5 bases and the J gene lost 1 base, with 8 bases spanning the gap. CDR3 bases read: TGTGCCAGCAGCACCCAAGGGAACACTGAA. Translating it yields CASSTQGNTE. The full CDR3 sequence reads CASSTQGNTEAFF.

CDR3 loop: CAYTAGLNTEAFF. The sequenced CDR3 bases are TGTGCCTATACCGCAGGGTTGAACACTGAA. The rearrangement links TRBV10-3 to TRBJ1-1; D is perhaps TRBD1 (5 bases). The observed sequence ends 3 residues before the CDR3 terminus, with the missing tail filled in from the germline J gene. The CDR3 extends over 13 amino acids. V lost 11 bases and J lost 0, with 13 bases in between. Per germline, CDR1 ENHRY and CDR2 SYGVKD.

To note about this clone: The CDR3 end is not reached by the read, which stops 3 residues before it; the germline J gene fills it in. This sequence joins TRBV5-1 and TRBJ2-3; the match to TRBD2 covers 11 bases. The V segment lost 5 bases and the J segment 3 bases; nucleotides outside the gene matches: 11. Germline CDR1 SGHRS, CDR2 YFSETQ. The CDR3 loop spans 17 amino acids. The CDR3 here is CASRTNPGLAVTDTQYF. The part of the CDR3 DNA that was read is TGCGCCAGCAGAACAAATCCGGGACTAGCGGTAACAGATACG.

Turning to this clone: The DNA ends 3 residues before the CDR3 does, and the rest of the CDR3 is filled in from the germline J gene. The rearrangement links TRBV18 to TRBJ1-4, with D possibly matching TRBD1 (6 bases). Germline V CDR1 and CDR2: KGHSH, LQKENI. Trimming took 1 base from V and 8 from J, leaving 8 bases between them. The CDR3 is 13 amino acids. The CDR3 bases that were read are TGTGCCAGCTCACCACAGGGACACGAAAAA. This encodes CASSPQGHEK. The complete CDR3 protein is CASSPQGHEKLFF.

As to this clone: With the read ending 3 residues before the CDR3 end, the germline J gene is used to fill in that end. V and J are TRBV7-6 and TRBJ2-5; D is possibly TRBD1 (5 bases). The length of the CDR3 is 14 residues. From germline, CDR1 is SGHVS and CDR2 FNYEAQ. V shed 3 bases and J shed 2 bases, with 10 bases lying between them. The CDR3 sequence: CASSFLTEQETQYF. The CDR3 bases that were read are TGTGCCAGCAGCTTTTTGACAGAACAAGAGACC.

Note on this clone: The CDR3 extends 3 residues past the end of the read, so its final part is completed from the germline J gene. The chain carries TRBV19 and TRBJ1-2, with D uncertain. This CDR3 region has 17 residues. Germline V CDR1 and CDR2: LNHDA, SQIVND (reference sequence). V shed 2 bases and J shed 0 bases, with 16 bases lying between them. The DNA read from the CDR3 is TGTGCCAGTAGTATATACCGAGGGCGCGCCTCTAACTATGGC. Its translation: CASSIYRGRASNYG. The entire CDR3 protein reads CASSIYRGRASNYGYTF.

Points on this clone: The read ends 3 residues before the CDR3 terminus; that terminus is restored from the germline J gene. The rearrangement uses TRBV11-2 and TRBJ1-1; D is perhaps TRBD1 (5 bases). The CDR3 loop spans 14 amino acids. V lost 4 bases, J lost 5 bases, and 14 bases lay in between. The germline V gene encodes CDR1 SGHAT and CDR2 FQNNGV. CDR3 loop: CASSYLRGGTEAFF. CDR3 DNA (partial): TGTGCCAGCAGCTATCTTAGGGGTGGGACTGAA.

As concerns this clone: The CDR3 end lies 3 residues beyond the end of the read and is filled in from the germline J gene. This chain uses TRBV5-4 with TRBJ2-7, with D possibly being TRBD2 (6 bases). Germline-derived CDR1 and CDR2 are SGHNT and YYREEE (reference sequence). The CDR3 is 14 residues long. V was shortened by 2 bases and J by 2 bases, with 11 bases between the two germline ends. The CDR3 DNA, read in part, is TGTGCCAGCAGCTTAAAATCGGGGGCCTACGAG. Its translation: CASSLKSGAYE. The entire CDR3 sequence reads CASSLKSGAYEQYF.

A remark on this clone: The missing CDR3 end, 3 residues past where the read stops, is filled in from the germline J gene. This sequence joins TRBV7-3 and TRBJ2-3, with 10 bases matching TRBD2. Per the germline V gene, CDR1 is SGHTA and CDR2 is FQGTGA. The J segment lost 1 base and the V segment lost 0 bases, leaving 4 bases of the junction unmatched. The CDR3 runs 17 residues. The CDR3 region is CASSLTSGGAGTDTQYF. Incomplete CDR3 DNA: TGTGCCAGCAGCTTAACAAGCGGGGGGGCGGGCACAGATACG. Together with reference TRBV7-3 and TRBJ2-3, the CDR3 gives the full variable domain: GAGVSQTPSNKVTEKGKYVELRCDPISGHTALYWYRQSLGQGPEFLIYFQGTGAADDSGLPNDRFFAVRPEGSVSTLKIQRTERGDSAVYLCASSLTSGGAGTDTQYFGPGTRLTVL.

On this clone: The read ends 3 residues before the CDR3 terminus; that terminus is restored from the germline J gene. The rearrangement links TRBV11-2 to TRBJ2-7, with D perhaps TRBD1 (6 bases). Trimming shortened V by 6 bases and J by 2 bases, and 14 bases separated the two germline ends. The CDR3 consists of 14 residues. Germline lookup yields CDR1 SGHAT and CDR2 FQNNGV. CDR3 region: CASRIERGTYEQYF. CDR3 DNA (partial): TGTGCCAGCAGGATAGAAAGGGGGACCTACGAG.

About this clone: The sequenced fragment ends 3 residues before the CDR3 boundary, so the rest is inferred from the germline J gene. The rearrangement links TRBV20-1 to TRBJ1-1; a weak D match, TRBD1 (5 bases). From germline, CDR1 is DFQATT and CDR2 SNEGSKA (reference sequence). Trimming pared 0 bases from V and 0 bases from J, leaving 8 bases between. This CDR3 spans 14 amino acids. CDR3 in amino acids: CSAREGGVNTEAFF. The DNA read from the CDR3 is TGCAGTGCTAGAGAGGGAGGGGTGAACACTGAA.